The 19 T cell receptor beta chains presented below share a single source sample, sequenced in a study of lymphopenia after photon versus proton radiotherapy. Assay: immunoSEQ multiplex PCR; the TCRdb copy retains only in-frame clones and omits some. The sample shows roughly 41,000 clones, over 65% of them seen only once. Specimen: peripheral blood, collected from a patient treated with photon-based radiotherapy. The receptor set was obtained from a man aged 50 or older with gastric cancer.

V and J are TRBV27 and TRBJ2-7; 10 bases line up with TRBD1. The CDR3 runs to 16 residues. The germline gives CDR1 MNHEY, CDR2 SMNVEV (reference sequence). The trim removed 6 bases at V and 3 bases at J, leaving 11 bases unmatched. DNA of the CDR3: TGTGCCAGCAGGCTTGCACCGGGACAGGGGTTCTACGAGCAGTACTTC. Protein product: CASRLAPGQGFYEQYF.

The chain carries TRBV7-8 and TRBJ2-1; D not certain. CDR1 is SGHVS and CDR2 is FQNEAQ in the germline V gene. V gave up 1 base and J gave up 6 bases, with 13 bases separating them. CDR3 length: 15 amino acids. The CDR3 DNA reads TGTGCCAGCAGCTTAGGGGATTCGGTAGGCAATGAGCAGTTCTTC. As protein: CASSLGDSVGNEQFF.

There are a few counts of this clone. The chain couples TRBV19 to TRBJ2-7; TRBD1 or TRBD2 may be the D gene (5 bases each). Germline-derived CDR1 and CDR2 are LNHDA and SQIVND (reference sequence). The CDR3 runs 13 residues. Between the trimmed V and J ends, which lost 9 bases and 3 bases, there was a span of 15 bases. The CDR3 spells CASSPGPGYEQYF. CDR3 sequence (DNA): TGTGCCAGCAGTCCGGGACCGGGCTACGAGCAGTACTTC.

This clone was detected only once. CDR3 nucleotides: TGTGCCAGTAGTATAGCTCCGGCGGGAGTGGCCGGGGAGCTGTTTTTT. Protein sequence: CASSIAPAGVAGELFF. The genes are TRBV19 and TRBJ2-2; 7 bases align to TRBD2. CDR1 is LNHDA, CDR2 SQIVND, per germline (reference sequence). Losses at the gene ends were 1 base for V and 6 bases for J; bases not matched to a gene: 8. The CDR3 sequence is 16 residues long.

The CDR3: CASSQDGTSGYEQYF. The CDR3 DNA is TGCGCCAGCAGCCAAGATGGGACTAGCGGGTACGAGCAGTACTTC. The chain joins TRBV4-1 to TRBJ2-7; TRBD2 matches 12 bases. The germline V gene encodes CDR1 MGHRA and CDR2 YSYEKL. The trim removed 0 bases at V and 4 bases at J, leaving 1 base unmatched. The length of the CDR3 is 15 residues.

Here the CDR3 reads CASSPLGSSDTQYF. In nucleotides, the CDR3 is TGTGCCAGCAGCCCTCTCGGATCCTCGGATACGCAGTATTTT. The chain uses TRBV9 and TRBJ2-3, with D uncertain. The V gene lost 4 bases and the J gene lost 6 bases, with 15 bases spanning the gap. The CDR3 has 14 residues. CDR1 and CDR2 (germline): SGDLS, YYNGEE. The whole variable domain, filled in from reference TRBV9 and TRBJ2-3, reads DSGVTQTPKHLITATGQRVTLRCSPRSGDLSVYWYQQSLDQGLQFLIQYYNGEERAKGNILERFSAQQFPDLHSELNLSSLELGDSALYFCASSPLGSSDTQYFGPGTRLTVL.

The chain carries TRBV19 and TRBJ2-7; TRBD1 aligns across 7 bases. The length of the CDR3 is 16 residues. The junction had 13 bases not matched to a gene; V was cut back by 4 bases and J by 4 bases. Per germline, CDR1 LNHDA and CDR2 SQIVND (reference sequence). The chain's CDR3 is CASSTSGQVSSYEQYF. CDR3 coding DNA: TGTGCCAGTAGTACATCCGGACAGGTCAGTTCGTACGAGCAGTACTTC.

J is TRBJ2-7 and V is TRBV18; TRBD2 agrees at 9 bases. CDR3 length: 15 amino acids. Trimming took 1 base from V and 4 from J; bases not matched to a gene: 5. CDR1 is KGHSH, CDR2 LQKENI, per germline. The CDR3 nucleotides are TGTGCCAGCTCACCACAGGGACTAGCACCTTACGAGCAGTACTTC. Translation: CASSPQGLAPYEQYF.

V is TRBV19 and J is TRBJ2-1, with a tentative D call TRBD1 (5 bases). Germline V lookup: CDR1 LNHDA, CDR2 SQIVND (reference sequence). The germline V and J ends were trimmed by 3 bases and 9 bases, with 15 bases remaining between them. This CDR3 has 14 amino acids. CDR3 sequence reads: CASSILTDVSEQFF. The CDR3 bases are TGTGCCAGTAGTATTTTGACAGATGTTAGTGAGCAGTTCTTC.

This clone appeared a few times. The rearrangement links TRBV6-5 to TRBJ2-6; D unresolved. The CDR3 is 14 residues long. V was clipped by 3 bases and J by 0 bases, with 3 bases between them. Germline values: CDR1 MNHEY, CDR2 SVGAGI. CDR3 sequence: CASSYGSGANVLTF. The CDR3 DNA sequence: TGTGCCAGCAGTTATGGCTCTGGGGCCAACGTCCTGACTTTC.

The J gene is TRBJ2-1, the V gene TRBV15; 15 nucleotides align to TRBD2. Per the germline V gene, CDR1 is LNHNV and CDR2 is YYDKDF (reference sequence). V lost 4 bases to trimming and J lost 12 bases; unmatched junction nucleotides: 7. CDR3 length equals 15 residues. The CDR3 spells CATSIRTSGRAGQFF. CDR3 in DNA: TGTGCCACCAGCATTCGGACTAGCGGGAGGGCCGGGCAGTTCTTC.

This chain joins TRBV19 and TRBJ1-3; 7 positions match TRBD1. This CDR3 spans 15 amino acids. Germline CDR1 reads LNHDA; CDR2 reads SQIVND (reference sequence). J lost 0 bases, V lost 5 bases, and 4 bases had no gene match. The DNA for the CDR3 is TGTGCCAGTAGTGAACAGGGGTTCTCTGGAAACACCATATATTTT. Translation gives CASSEQGFSGNTIYF.

V usage is TRBV6-5 and J usage is TRBJ2-1; D is unclear. Trimming removed 6 bases at V and 0 bases at J, with 9 bases between. This CDR3 contains 14 residues. Germline assignment: CDR1 MNHEY and CDR2 SVGAGI. Here the CDR3 DNA reads TGTGCCAGCAGCAAGAGGAGCTCCTACAATGAGCAGTTCTTC. Translating gives CASSKRSSYNEQFF.

This sequence joins TRBV6-5 and TRBJ2-7, with 10 bases that match TRBD1. V was clipped by 2 bases and J by 1 base; unmatched bases: 2. Germline V lookup: CDR1 MNHEY, CDR2 SVGAGI. The CDR3 spans 15 residues. In DNA form, the CDR3 reads TGTGCCAGCAGTTACCTGGGACAGGGGTCCTACGAGCAGTACTTC. It encodes CASSYLGQGSYEQYF.

The CDR3 loop is CASSLDNEQFF. The CDR3 DNA sequence: TGTGCCAGCAGCTTAGACAATGAGCAGTTCTTC. The chain joins TRBV7-9 to TRBJ2-1; D is undetermined. The germline V and J ends were trimmed by 1 base and 5 bases, with 0 bases remaining between them. Germline loops: CDR1 SEHNR, CDR2 FQNEAQ (reference sequence). This CDR3 spans 11 amino acids. Filled out from reference TRBV7-9 and TRBJ2-1, the complete variable domain reads DTGVSQNPRHKITKRGQNVTFRCDPISEHNRLYWYRQTLGQGPEFLTYFQNEAQLEKSRLLSDRFSAERPKGSFSTLEIQRTEQGDSAMYLCASSLDNEQFFGPGTRLTVL.

V gene TRBV6-1 combines with J gene TRBJ2-3; D call uncertain. The germline gives CDR1 MNHNS, CDR2 SASEGT. The germline V and J ends were trimmed by 4 bases and 6 bases, with 5 bases remaining between them. The CDR3 is made up of 11 amino acids. Here the CDR3 reads CASSVLDTQYF. The CDR3 bases are TGTGCCAGCAGTGTCCTGGATACGCAGTATTTT.

The J gene is TRBJ1-6, the V gene TRBV2, with unresolved D. The CDR3 is made up of 15 amino acids. Deletions cut 1 base from V and 9 bases from J, with 13 bases between. In germline, CDR1 is SNHLY, CDR2 FYNNEI. CDR3 nucleotides: TGTGCCAGCAGTGAAGGGCCCGACCCTAGTTCACCCCTCCACTTT. It encodes CASSEGPDPSSPLHF. The variable domain in full, completed from reference TRBV2 and TRBJ1-6, reads EPEVTQTPSHQVTQMGQEVILRCVPISNHLYFYWYRQILGQKVEFLVSFYNNEISEKSEIFDDQFSVERPDGSNFTLKIRSTKLEDSAMYFCASSEGPDPSSPLHFGNGTRLTVT.

The V and J genes are TRBV30 and TRBJ1-2; a possible D gene is TRBD1 (6 bases). Trimming removed 3 bases from V and 0 bases from J, with 11 bases in between. This CDR3 is built from 14 residues. Germline values: CDR1 GTSNPN, CDR2 SVGIG (reference sequence). The CDR3, as DNA: TGTGCCTGGAGAAGGACAGCCTCTAACTATGGCTACACCTTC. Protein product: CAWRRTASNYGYTF.

The chain is built from TRBV18 and TRBJ1-5, with TRBD1 matching over 10 bases. V was clipped by 6 bases and J by 2 bases; unmatched bases: 1. From germline, CDR1 is KGHSH and CDR2 LQKENI. This CDR3 has 14 amino acids. Here the CDR3 reads CASSGTGGNQPQHF. CDR3 sequence (DNA): TGTGCCAGCTCCGGGACAGGGGGCAATCAGCCCCAGCATTTT.